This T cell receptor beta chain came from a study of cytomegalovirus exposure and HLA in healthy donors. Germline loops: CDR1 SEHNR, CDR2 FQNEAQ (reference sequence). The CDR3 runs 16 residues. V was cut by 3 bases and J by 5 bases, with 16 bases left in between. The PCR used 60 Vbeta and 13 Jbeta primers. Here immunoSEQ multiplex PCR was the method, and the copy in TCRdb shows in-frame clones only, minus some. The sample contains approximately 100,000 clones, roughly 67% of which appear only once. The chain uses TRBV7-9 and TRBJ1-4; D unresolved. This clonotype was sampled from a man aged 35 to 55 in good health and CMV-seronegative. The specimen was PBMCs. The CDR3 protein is CASSFPTDAPNEKLFF. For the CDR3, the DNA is TGTGCCAGCAGCTTTCCAACAGACGCACCCAATGAAAAACTGTTTTTT.